This T cell receptor (beta chain) was recovered during a study of T cell responses to AZD1222 COVID-19 vaccine. Study background: Pooling covered second doses at about 4 or about 12 weeks. Findings of the study overall: Receipt of two AZD1222 doses was followed by a rise in Spike-specific TCR breadth and depth.

Per the germline V gene, CDR1 is SQVTM and CDR2 is ANQGSEA. Trimming at V came to 6 bases and at J to 9 bases, leaving 17 bases not matched to a gene. The CDR3 length is 16 residues. As to this clone: Its specificity is unknown.

Produced via immunoSEQ multiplex PCR; TCRdb's table is partial and in-frame only. The repertoire includes 110,000 or so clones, approximately 90% of them detected once, and about 5% sits in the top ten. The receptor was derived from an adult in good health. The rearrangement joins TRBV29-1 to TRBJ2-5; 12 positions match TRBD2. The material sequenced was peripheral blood, taken on day 0 of AZD1222 vaccination. CDR3 in DNA: TGCAGCGTCCAAGACCCAACTAGCGGGGGGCTCTTAGCCCAGTACTTC. Its translation: CSVQDPTSGGLLAQYF.